This T cell receptor (beta chain) was obtained from a study of regulatory T cells in long-lasting Graves disease (dated by TCRdb to the early 2020s). For the wider study: In the newly diagnosed Graves' disease group, patients had been taking antithyroid drugs for less than 3 months. Persistent Graves' disease patients were compared with newly diagnosed Graves' disease patients by peripheral blood TCR sequencing and RNA sequencing. The study was conducted in China and was registered as a clinical trial. A total of about 35 samples underwent TCR sequencing, from roughly 13 patients with persistent Graves' disease and approximately 20 patients with newly diagnosed Graves' disease.

The time point label on this specimen signifies: newly diagnosed GD, antithyroid drugs for less than 3 months. For both TCR sequencing and RNA sequencing, RNA was extracted from PBMCs in TRIzol. Graves' disease was diagnosed according to American Thyroid Association guidelines. Patients for the study were recruited at an endocrinology department in Xi'an, China. From each patient, nine milliliters of peripheral blood was collected into an EDTA anticoagulant tube. Ficoll Paque Plus density gradient separation was used to isolate PBMCs, and no further T cell sorting was performed. RNA quality was checked with an Agilent 2100 Bioanalyzer and agarose gel, and concentration with a NanoDrop 2000. The CDR3 contains 15 residues, cysteine and phenylalanine counted. Only CDR3 DNA remains: 45 bases, in frame from the first base. V is pruned by 1 base and J by 6 bases, leaving 4 bases of the junction without a gene match. The germline V gene sets CDR1 to SGHNT and CDR2 to YENEEA.

The research as a whole found: More public clonotypes were shared among persistent patients (more than 2,500) than among newly diagnosed patients (roughly 1,000). TRBV28, TRBJ1-2 and TRBJ2-5 were preferentially used in persistent disease, while TRBV20-1 and TRBJ2-1 were favored in newly diagnosed disease. Lower TCR Shannon entropy and fewer highly expanded clones were observed in persistent Graves' disease patients than in newly diagnosed patients, which suggested clonal expansion. Only the TCR beta chain was sequenced and analyzed. Because the primary lesion, thyroid tissue, could not be accessed, the study looked at peripheral blood alone. As a limitation, the authors acknowledged that the small sample size may reduce accuracy.

The library relied on multiplex PCR. Sequencing was carried out with an Illumina HiSeq 4000. To build TCR beta libraries, CDR3 regions were amplified by Arm-PCR using iRepertoire HTBI primers. PCR products were gel purified before sequencing. The source study handled its data this way. Gene usage analysis of CDR3 amino acid clonotypes used the roughly 62 TRBV and some 13 TRBJ segments found across samples. Filtered high-quality paired reads were merged into contigs using COPE and FqMerger. BLAST was used to align contigs to the IMGT TRBV, TRBD and TRBJ reference genes, and CDR3 was defined following IMGT. Any clonotype with a frequency above 0.1% was counted as a highly expanded clone. Repertoire diversity was measured by Shannon entropy, and V-J evenness by the Gini coefficient. Clonotypes shared by more than one individual were considered public. In TCRdb, the public reads were trimmed at Q25 with fastp and aligned with MiXCR, with productive beta chains retained. Entries that share a CDR3 protein sequence are merged under the most common genes and DNA. These V and J calls rely on TCRdb rather than the paper's analysis. Across this sample there are 580,000 or so distinct CDR3 sequences, with more than 15% seen only once. The ten most abundant clones make up more than 10% of the sample.

This clonotype has at least ten counts. The antigen it recognizes is unknown. Base qualities are missing; no much larger clone stands one base away. Separately, the same data were catalogued under a study of T cells in Graves' hyperthyroidism and ophthalmopathy. Taken from the second paper: Graves' hyperthyroidism was defined as stable when no progression to ophthalmopathy occurred over 18 months of follow-up. Hyperthyroidism patients were aged 18 to 65 years and newly diagnosed, with disease duration of less than 2 months. The study excluded patients with uncontrolled infections, other autoimmune diseases, pregnancy or lactation. Diagnoses were established on the basis of clinical symptoms, serum thyroxine and TRAb, thyroid ultrasound, and orbital computed tomography. A first-round RT-PCR of the TCR CDR3 used the HTBI primer set with the Qiagen OneStep RT-PCR kit. Blood samples also contained most of the expanded thyroid clonotypes (frequency above 0.001), which suggests that blood repertoires may reflect thyroid immune responses. In cross-validation, a model built on a 13 V-J signature told ophthalmopathy apart from stable hyperthyroidism with 85% to 90% sensitivity and around 81% specificity, and in testing the same model reached 80%/75%. During validation, the model predicted progression to ophthalmopathy a median of around six months ahead of onset, with 60% to 71% sensitivity and more than 72% specificity. To identify distinguishing TCR V-J signatures, a discovery cohort of 90 to 100 patients was used, comprising approximately 40 with Graves' ophthalmopathy and roughly 60 with stable Graves' hyperthyroidism. Prospective prediction of ophthalmopathy was tested in an independent validation cohort consisting of 18 to 20 hyperthyroidism patients and 17 patients who later progressed to ophthalmopathy. For training and testing, the 100 or so patients in the discovery cohort were randomly divided in a 7:3 ratio. Thyroid tissue and blood T-cell repertoires from over 5 Graves' hyperthyroidism patients were also compared in the study. After blood sampling, hyperthyroidism patients were treated with methimazole at a starting dose of 30 mg daily, and ophthalmopathy patients were treated with high-dose intravenous methylprednisolone. Libraries were constructed in a second round of multiplex PCR, after which size selection and purification were carried out. Paired-end sequencing of the libraries was performed with 100 bp reads on an Illumina HiSeq2000. SOAPnuke was used to process the raw data, throwing out any read that contained adapters or uncalled bases, had a mean Phred below 15, or lacked an exact constant-primer or identifier match. High-quality paired reads were merged using COPE v1.2.5, and each unique nucleotide sequence was defined as a clonotype. MiTCR v1.1 was used to align the clonotypes against IMGT TRBV, TRBD and TRBJ reference segments. Only V-J combinations with frequency above 0.0001, covering 99% to 99.2% of repertoires, were analysed. A TCS score was defined as the ratio between F50 (clonal expansion) and ExV (chaos), using BLOSUM62-based TCRdist between CDR3 peptides within each V-J. Welch's t-statistics and random forest reduced roughly 540 V-J features to 13, which were used in a naive Bayes classifier (R e1071). No statistical method was used to fix the sample size in advance, and group allocation was not hidden from the investigators. According to the paper, TCR Vbeta CDR3 sequencing was carried out on over 130 peripheral blood samples, which came from more than 40 ophthalmopathy, 80 or so hyperthyroidism and some 17 progressor patients.

The V and J genes are TRBV11-3 and TRBJ2-1; 9 of the junction bases match TRBD2. This clonotype originated in a man younger than 35 with Graves disease. Donor details come from another sample of the same person, matched by shared clones. Sequences were derived from peripheral blood mononuclear cells (PBMCs), sampled at new diagnosis, from a patient treated with antithyroid drugs. The DNA sequence reads TGTGCCAGCAGCTTAGGCGGGAGGGCCCCCAATGAGCAGTTCTTC. The translation is CASSLGGRAPNEQFF.